The T cell receptor beta chain described here comes from a study of CD8 T cells in ankylosing spondylitis. Researchers built TCR beta libraries using quantitative 5'-RACE with molecular barcodes. TCRdb reanalysed the 5' RACE reads using MiXCR and keeps one entry per CDR3 protein. The data contain more than 650,000 distinct CDR3 sequences, approximately 10% of them singletons. Whole-study findings and limits: For ankylosing spondylitis blood, a TCR beta motif of about eight highly homologous variants appeared characteristic. The authors found the disease-linked clones to be CD8+ and relatively rare in peripheral blood.

Germline CDR1 reads SGHRS; CDR2 reads YFSETQ. With 5 bases clipped from V and 4 bases from J, the junction kept 8 bases outside the gene matches. The CDR3 consists of 15 residues. On this clonotype: What it binds is unknown.

The rearrangement joins TRBV5-1 to TRBJ2-3, with TRBD1 matching 9 bases. Sequenced material: blood, either unsorted or a sorted T cell fraction (not recorded which). The sequence came from a male donor with ankylosing spondylitis. In DNA, the CDR3 is TGCGCCAGCAGACTACAGGGGGCACCGGCAGATACGCAGTATTTT. Residues: CASRLQGAPADTQYF.